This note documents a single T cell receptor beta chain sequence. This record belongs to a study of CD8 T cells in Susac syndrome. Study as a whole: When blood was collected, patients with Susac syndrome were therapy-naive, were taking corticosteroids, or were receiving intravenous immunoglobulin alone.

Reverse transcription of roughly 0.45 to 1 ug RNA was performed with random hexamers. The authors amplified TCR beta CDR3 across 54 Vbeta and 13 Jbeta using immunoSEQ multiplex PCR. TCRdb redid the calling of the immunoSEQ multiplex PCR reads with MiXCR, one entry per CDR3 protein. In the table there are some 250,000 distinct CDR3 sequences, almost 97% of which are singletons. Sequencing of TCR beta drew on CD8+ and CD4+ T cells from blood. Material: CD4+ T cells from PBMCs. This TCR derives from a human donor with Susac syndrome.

This chain's CDR3 is CASTAGLAGYADTQYF. The CDR3 region has the DNA TGTGCCAGCACCGCCGGACTAGCGGGATATGCAGATACGCAGTATTTT. The chain joins TRBV21-1 to TRBJ2-3; TRBD2 is the table's D call, not checked against the DNA. TRBV21-1 is labeled a pseudogene. The CDR3 contains 16 residues.